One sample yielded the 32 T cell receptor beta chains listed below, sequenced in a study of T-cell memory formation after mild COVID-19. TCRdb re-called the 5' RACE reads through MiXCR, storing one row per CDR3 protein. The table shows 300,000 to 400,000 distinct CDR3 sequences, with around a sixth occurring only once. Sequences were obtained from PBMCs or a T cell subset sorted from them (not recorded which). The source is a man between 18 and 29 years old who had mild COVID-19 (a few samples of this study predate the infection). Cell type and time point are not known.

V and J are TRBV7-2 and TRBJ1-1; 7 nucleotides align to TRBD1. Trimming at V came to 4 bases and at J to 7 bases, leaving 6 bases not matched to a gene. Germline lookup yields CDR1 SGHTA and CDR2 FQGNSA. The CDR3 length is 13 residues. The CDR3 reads CASSSRQGGEAFF. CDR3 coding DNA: TGTGCCAGCAGCTCCCGACAGGGCGGTGAAGCTTTCTTT.

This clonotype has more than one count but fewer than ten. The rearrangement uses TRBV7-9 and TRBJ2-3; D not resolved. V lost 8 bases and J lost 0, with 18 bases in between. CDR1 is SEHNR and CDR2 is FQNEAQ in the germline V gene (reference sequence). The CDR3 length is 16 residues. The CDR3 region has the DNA TGTGCCAGCCACAGTGCCCGAACGATTAGCACAGATACGCAGTATTTT. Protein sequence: CASHSARTISTDTQYF.

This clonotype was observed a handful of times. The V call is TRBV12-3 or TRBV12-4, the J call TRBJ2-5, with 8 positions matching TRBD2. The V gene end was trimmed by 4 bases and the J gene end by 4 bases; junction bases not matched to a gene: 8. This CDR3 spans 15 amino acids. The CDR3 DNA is TGTGCCAGCAGTTCCCAGGCGGGGGGCTTAGAGACCCAGTACTTC. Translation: CASSSQAGGLETQYF.

As DNA, the CDR3 is TGTGCCAGCAGCTTGGCACCCAGGTACGAGCAGTACGTC. Amino acid sequence: CASSLAPRYEQYV. This chain connects TRBV7-2 to TRBJ2-7, with D hard to call. This CDR3 has 13 amino acids. Germline values: CDR1 SGHTA, CDR2 FQGNSA. The ends were cut back, 3 bases at V and 4 bases at J, with 10 bases in the middle.

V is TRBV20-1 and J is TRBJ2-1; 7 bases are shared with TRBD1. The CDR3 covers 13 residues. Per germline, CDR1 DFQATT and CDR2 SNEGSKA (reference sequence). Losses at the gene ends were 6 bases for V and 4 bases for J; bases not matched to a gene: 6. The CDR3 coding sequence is TGCAGTGCATGGGACAGCTTTTACAATGAGCAGTTCTTC. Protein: CSAWDSFYNEQFF.

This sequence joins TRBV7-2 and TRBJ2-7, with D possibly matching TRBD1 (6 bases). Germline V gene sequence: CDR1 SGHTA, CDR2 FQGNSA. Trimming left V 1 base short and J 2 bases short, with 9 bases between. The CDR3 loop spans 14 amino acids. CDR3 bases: TGTGCCAGCAGCTTAGGACAGGCGACCTACGAGCAGTACTTC. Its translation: CASSLGQATYEQYF.

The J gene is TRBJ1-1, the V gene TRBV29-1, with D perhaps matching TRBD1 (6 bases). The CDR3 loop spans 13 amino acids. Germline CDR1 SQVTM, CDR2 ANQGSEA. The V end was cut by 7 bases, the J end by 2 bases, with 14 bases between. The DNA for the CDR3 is TGCAGCGGACTGACAGGTGATAACACTGAAGCTTTCTTT. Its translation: CSGLTGDNTEAFF.

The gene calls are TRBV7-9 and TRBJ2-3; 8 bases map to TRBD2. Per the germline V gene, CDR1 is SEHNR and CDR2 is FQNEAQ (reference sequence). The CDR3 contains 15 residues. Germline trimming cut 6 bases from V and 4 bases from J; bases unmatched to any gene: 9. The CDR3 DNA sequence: TGTGCCAGCAGTCCAAGCGGGGGTGAATCAGATACGCAGTATTTT. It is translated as CASSPSGGESDTQYF.

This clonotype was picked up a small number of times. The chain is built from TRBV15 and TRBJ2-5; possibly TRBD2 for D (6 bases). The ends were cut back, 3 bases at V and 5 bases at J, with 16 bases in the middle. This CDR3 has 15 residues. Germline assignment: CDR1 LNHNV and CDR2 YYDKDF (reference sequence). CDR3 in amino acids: CATSRGGGQGETQYF. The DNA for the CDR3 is TGTGCCACCAGCAGGGGAGGCGGCCAAGGGGAGACCCAGTACTTC.

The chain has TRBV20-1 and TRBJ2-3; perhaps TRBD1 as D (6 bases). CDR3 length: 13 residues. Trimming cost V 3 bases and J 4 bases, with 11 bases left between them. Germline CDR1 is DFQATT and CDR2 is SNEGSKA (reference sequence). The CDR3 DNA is TGCAGTGCTAGGATTGGGGGCTCAGATACGCAGTATTTT. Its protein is CSARIGGSDTQYF.

The CDR3 DNA sequence: TGCAGTGCTGGGGGGGACGGCAATCAGCCCCAGCATTTT. Protein: CSAGGDGNQPQHF. The rearrangement uses TRBV20-1 and TRBJ1-5; a weak D match, TRBD1 (5 bases). The germline V gene encodes CDR1 DFQATT and CDR2 SNEGSKA (reference sequence). Trimming removed 5 bases at V and 2 bases at J, with 10 bases between. This CDR3 is built from 13 residues.

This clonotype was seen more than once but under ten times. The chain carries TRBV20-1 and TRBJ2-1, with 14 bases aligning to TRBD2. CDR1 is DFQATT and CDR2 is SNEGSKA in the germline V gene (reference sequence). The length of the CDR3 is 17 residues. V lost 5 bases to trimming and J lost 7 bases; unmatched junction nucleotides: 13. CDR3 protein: CSAYPRLAGGRSNEQFF. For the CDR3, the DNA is TGCAGTGCTTACCCCCGACTAGCGGGGGGGCGGTCGAATGAGCAGTTCTTC.

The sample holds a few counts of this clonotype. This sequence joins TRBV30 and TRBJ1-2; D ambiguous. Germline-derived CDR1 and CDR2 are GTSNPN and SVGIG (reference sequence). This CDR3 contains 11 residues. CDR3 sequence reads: CAWYRIYGYTF. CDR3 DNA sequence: TGTGCTTGGTATCGAATTTATGGCTACACCTTC.

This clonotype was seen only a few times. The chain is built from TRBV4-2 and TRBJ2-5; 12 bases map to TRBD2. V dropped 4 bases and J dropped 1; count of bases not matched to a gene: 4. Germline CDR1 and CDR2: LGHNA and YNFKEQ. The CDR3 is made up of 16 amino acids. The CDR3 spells CASSRVTSGGQETQYF. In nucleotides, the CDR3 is TGTGCCAGCAGCCGAGTGACTAGCGGGGGCCAAGAGACCCAGTACTTC.

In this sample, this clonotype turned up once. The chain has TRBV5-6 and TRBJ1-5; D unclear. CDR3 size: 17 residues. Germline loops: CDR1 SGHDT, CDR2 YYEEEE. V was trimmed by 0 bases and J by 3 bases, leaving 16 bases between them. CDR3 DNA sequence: TGTGCCAGCAGCTTGGCCAGGCGTGAAGGGTTCAATCAGCCCCAGCATTTT. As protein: CASSLARREGFNQPQHF.

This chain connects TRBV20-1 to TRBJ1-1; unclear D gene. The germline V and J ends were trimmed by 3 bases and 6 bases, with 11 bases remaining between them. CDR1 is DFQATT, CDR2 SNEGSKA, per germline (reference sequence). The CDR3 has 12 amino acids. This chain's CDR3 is CSASSLGAEAFF. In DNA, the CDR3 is TGCAGTGCTAGTTCCCTAGGTGCTGAAGCTTTCTTT.

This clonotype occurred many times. DNA of the CDR3: TGTGCCAGCAGTGAAGCAAAGGGGCGCACCGGGGAGCTGTTTTTT. This gives the protein CASSEAKGRTGELFF. V usage is TRBV6-1 and J usage is TRBJ2-2; tentative D call: TRBD1 (5 bases). The CDR3 contains 15 residues. The V and J ends lost 0 bases and 4 bases respectively, with 9 bases between them. Germline CDR1 and CDR2: MNHNS and SASEGT.

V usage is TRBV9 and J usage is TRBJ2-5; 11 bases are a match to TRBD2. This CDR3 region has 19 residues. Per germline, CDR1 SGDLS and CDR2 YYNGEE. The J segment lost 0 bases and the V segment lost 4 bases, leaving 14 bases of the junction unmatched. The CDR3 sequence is CASSPLGVAGGPDQETQYF. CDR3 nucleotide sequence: TGTGCCAGCAGCCCACTCGGGGTAGCGGGGGGGCCGGACCAAGAGACCCAGTACTTC. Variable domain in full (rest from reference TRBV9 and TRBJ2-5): DSGVTQTPKHLITATGQRVTLRCSPRSGDLSVYWYQQSLDQGLQFLIQYYNGEERAKGNILERFSAQQFPDLHSELNLSSLELGDSALYFCASSPLGVAGGPDQETQYFGPGTRLLVL.

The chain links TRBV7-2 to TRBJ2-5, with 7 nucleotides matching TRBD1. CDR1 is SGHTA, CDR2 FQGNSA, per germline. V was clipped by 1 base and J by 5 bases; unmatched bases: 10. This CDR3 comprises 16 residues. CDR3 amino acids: CASSLVSRGSRETQYF. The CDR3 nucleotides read TGTGCCAGCAGCTTAGTTTCCAGGGGGTCTCGGGAGACCCAGTACTTC.

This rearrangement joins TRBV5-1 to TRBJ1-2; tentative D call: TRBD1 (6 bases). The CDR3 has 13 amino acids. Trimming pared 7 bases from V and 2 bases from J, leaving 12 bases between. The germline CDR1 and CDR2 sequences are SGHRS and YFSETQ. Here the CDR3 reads CASAPDSNYGYTF. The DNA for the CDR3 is TGCGCCAGCGCTCCGGACAGCAACTATGGCTACACCTTC.

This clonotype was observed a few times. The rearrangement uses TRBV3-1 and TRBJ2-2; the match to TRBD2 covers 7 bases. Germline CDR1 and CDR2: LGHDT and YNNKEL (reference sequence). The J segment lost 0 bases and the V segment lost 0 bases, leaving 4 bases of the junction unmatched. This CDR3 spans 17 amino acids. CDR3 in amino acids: CASSQEISGANTGELFF. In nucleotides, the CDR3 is TGTGCCAGCAGCCAAGAGATAAGCGGGGCGAACACCGGGGAGCTGTTTTTT.

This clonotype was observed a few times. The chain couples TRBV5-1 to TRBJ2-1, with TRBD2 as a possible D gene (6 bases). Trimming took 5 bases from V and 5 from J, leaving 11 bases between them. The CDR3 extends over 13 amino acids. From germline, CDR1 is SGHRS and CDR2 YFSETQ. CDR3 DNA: TGCGCCAGCAGAGATAGCGGTAACAATGAGCAGTTCTTC. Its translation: CASRDSGNNEQFF.

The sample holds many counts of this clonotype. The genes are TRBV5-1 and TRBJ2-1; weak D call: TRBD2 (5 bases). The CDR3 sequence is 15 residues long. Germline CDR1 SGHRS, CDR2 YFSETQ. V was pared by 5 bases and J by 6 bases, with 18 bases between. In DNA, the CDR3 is TGCGCCAGCAGGACTAAGTTAGTAGGTGGCAATGAGCAGTTCTTC. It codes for CASRTKLVGGNEQFF.

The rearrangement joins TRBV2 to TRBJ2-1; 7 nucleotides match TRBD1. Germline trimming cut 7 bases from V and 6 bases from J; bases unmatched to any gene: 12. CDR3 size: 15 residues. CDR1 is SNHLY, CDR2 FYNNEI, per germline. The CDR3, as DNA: TGTGCCAGCACAAAAGGGGGCCTAGGCTTCAATGAGCAGTTCTTC. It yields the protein CASTKGGLGFNEQFF.

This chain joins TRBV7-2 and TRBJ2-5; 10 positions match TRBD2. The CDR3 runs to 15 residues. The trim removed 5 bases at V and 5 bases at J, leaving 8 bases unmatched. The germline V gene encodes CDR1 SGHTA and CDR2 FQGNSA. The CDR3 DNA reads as TGTGCCAGCAGCCGGACGAGCGGGGGGGCGGAGACCCAGTACTTC. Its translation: CASSRTSGGAETQYF.

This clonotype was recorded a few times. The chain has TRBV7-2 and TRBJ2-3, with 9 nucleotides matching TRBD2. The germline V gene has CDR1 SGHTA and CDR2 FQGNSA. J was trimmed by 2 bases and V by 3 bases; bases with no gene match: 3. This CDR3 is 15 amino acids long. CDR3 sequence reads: CASSLGGGDTDTQYF. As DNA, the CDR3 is TGTGCCAGCAGCTTGGGCGGGGGGGACACAGATACGCAGTATTTT. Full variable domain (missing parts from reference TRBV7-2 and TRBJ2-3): GAGVSQSPSNKVTEKGKDVELRCDPISGHTALYWYRQSLGQGLEFLIYFQGNSAPDKSGLPSDRFSAERTGGSVSTLTIQRTQQEDSAVYLCASSLGGGDTDTQYFGPGTRLTVL.

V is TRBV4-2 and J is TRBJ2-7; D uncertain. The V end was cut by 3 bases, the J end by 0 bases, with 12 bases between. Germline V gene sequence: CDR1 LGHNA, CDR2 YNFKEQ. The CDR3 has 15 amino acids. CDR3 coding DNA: TGTGCCAGCAGCCAGTCGCGATCGGGCTCCTACGAGCAGTACTTC. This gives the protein CASSQSRSGSYEQYF.

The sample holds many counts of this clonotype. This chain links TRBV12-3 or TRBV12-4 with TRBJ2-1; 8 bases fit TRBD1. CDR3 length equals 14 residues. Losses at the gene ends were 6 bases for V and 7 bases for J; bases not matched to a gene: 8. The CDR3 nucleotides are TGTGCCAGCAGACCTGGACAGGGTCCGAATGAGCAGTTCTTC. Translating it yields CASRPGQGPNEQFF.

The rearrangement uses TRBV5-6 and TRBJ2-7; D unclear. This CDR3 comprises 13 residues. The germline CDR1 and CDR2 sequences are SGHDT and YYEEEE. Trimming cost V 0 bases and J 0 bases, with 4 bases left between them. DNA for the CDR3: TGTGCCAGCAGCTTGGAGGACTCCTACGAGCAGTACTTC. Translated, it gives CASSLEDSYEQYF.

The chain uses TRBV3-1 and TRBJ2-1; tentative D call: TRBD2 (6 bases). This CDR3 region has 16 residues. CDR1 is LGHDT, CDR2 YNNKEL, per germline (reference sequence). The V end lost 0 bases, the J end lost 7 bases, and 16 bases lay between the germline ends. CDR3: CASSQDVGGRGNEQFF. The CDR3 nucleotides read TGTGCCAGCAGCCAAGACGTCGGGGGACGGGGAAATGAGCAGTTCTTC.

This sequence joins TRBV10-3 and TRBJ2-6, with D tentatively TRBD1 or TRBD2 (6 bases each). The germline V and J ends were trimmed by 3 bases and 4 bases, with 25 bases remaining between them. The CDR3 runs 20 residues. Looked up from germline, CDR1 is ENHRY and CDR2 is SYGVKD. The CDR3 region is CAISEPLLGGSSPGANVLTF. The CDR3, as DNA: TGTGCCATCAGTGAACCACTCTTAGGGGGGTCCTCCCCGGGGGCCAACGTCCTGACTTTC.

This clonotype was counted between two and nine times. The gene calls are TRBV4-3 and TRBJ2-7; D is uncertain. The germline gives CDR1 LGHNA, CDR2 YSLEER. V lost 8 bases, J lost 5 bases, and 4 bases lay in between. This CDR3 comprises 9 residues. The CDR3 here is CASGDEQYV. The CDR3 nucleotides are TGCGCCAGCGGAGACGAGCAGTACGTC.